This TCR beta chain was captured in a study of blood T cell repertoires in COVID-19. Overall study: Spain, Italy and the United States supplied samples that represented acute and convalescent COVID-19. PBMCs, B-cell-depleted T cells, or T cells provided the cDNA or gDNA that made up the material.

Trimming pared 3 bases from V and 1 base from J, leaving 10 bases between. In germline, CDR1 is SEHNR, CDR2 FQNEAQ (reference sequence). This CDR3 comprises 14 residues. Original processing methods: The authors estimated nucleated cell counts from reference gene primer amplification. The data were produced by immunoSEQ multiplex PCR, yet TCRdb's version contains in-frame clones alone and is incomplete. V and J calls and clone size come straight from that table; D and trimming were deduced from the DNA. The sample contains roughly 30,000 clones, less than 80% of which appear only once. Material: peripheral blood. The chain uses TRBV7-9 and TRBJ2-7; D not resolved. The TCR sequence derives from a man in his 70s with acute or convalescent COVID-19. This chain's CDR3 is CASSLYGRSYEQYF. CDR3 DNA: TGTGCCAGCAGCTTGTATGGCAGATCCTACGAGCAGTACTTC. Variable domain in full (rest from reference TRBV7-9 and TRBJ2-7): DTGVSQNPRHKITKRGQNVTFRCDPISEHNRLYWYRQTLGQGPEFLTYFQNEAQLEKSRLLSDRFSAERPKGSFSTLEIQRTEQGDSAMYLCASSLYGRSYEQYFGPGTRLTVT.